The 4 T cell receptor beta chains reported below all come from one sample, sequenced in a study of Graves' ophthalmopathy and Graves' hyperthyroidism. CDR3 regions of TCR beta were amplified from RNA transcripts. Following a first-round RT-PCR that used HTBI primers, a second-round multiplex PCR was carried out. From the multiplex PCR reads, TCRdb called clonotypes with MiXCR, one entry per CDR3 protein. Here the sample spans around 1.1 million distinct CDR3 sequences, roughly two fifths being singletons. Sequencing was done on a sample of peripheral blood or thyroid tissue (not recorded which). Receptors were obtained from an adult man with Graves' hyperthyroidism.

J is TRBJ2-5 and V is TRBV20-1; 10 nucleotides line up with TRBD2. The V and J ends lost 0 bases and 5 bases, in that order; junction bases with no gene match: 9. The CDR3 is 16 residues long. Germline-derived CDR1 and CDR2 are DFQATT and SNEGSKA (reference sequence). CDR3 nucleotide sequence: TGCAGTGCTAGAGACCGACTAGCGGGTCCCGGGGAGACCCAGTACTTC. Protein product: CSARDRLAGPGETQYF.

V and J are TRBV29-1 and TRBJ2-5; maybe TRBD1 (6 bases). With 0 bases removed from V and 4 bases from J, the gap between germline ends came to 15 bases. Germline CDR1 SQVTM, CDR2 ANQGSEA. The CDR3 has 15 residues. The CDR3 DNA sequence: TGCAGCGTTGAAGAGGGGCAGGGGAGTGGAGAGACCCAGTACTTC. It specifies CSVEEGQGSGETQYF.

This clonotype was found many times. The chain has TRBV2 and TRBJ2-2; 14 bases are a match to TRBD2. The CDR3 is 15 residues long. Germline CDR1 reads SNHLY; CDR2 reads FYNNEI. V lost 9 bases and J lost 6; bases outside the gene matches: 6. The CDR3 here is CASGTSGSFAGELFF. CDR3 sequence (DNA): TGTGCCAGTGGGACTAGCGGGAGTTTCGCCGGGGAGCTGTTTTTT.

The sample holds many counts of this clonotype. The chain links TRBV25-1 to TRBJ1-2, with D possibly TRBD1 on 6 matching bases. Germline loops: CDR1 MGHDK, CDR2 SYGVNS. V was pared by 4 bases and J by 8 bases, with 11 bases between. This CDR3 comprises 12 residues. The CDR3 nucleotides are TGTGCCAGCAGTGCAGGGGCGCAAGGCTACACCTTC. Translation gives CASSAGAQGYTF.